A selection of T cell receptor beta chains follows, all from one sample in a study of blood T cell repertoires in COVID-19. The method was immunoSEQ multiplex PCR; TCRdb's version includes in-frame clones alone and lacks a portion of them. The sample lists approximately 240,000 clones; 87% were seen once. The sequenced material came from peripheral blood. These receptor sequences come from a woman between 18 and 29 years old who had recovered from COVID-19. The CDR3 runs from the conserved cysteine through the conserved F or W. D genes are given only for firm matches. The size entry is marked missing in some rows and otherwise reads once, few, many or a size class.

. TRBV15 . CATSSPTGYGYTF
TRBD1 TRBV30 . CAWSHELRGQEKLFF
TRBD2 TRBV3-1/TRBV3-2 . CASRPSGRARNEQFF
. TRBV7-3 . CASSLFSGLINNEQFF
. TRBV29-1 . CSAFTGLSSYEQYF
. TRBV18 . CASSPRGQLTGDTQYF
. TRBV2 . CASTGRGFYNEQFF
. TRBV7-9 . CASSNRIDSGELFF
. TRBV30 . CAWSVLAGLSYEQYF
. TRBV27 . CASAQAAHNEQFF
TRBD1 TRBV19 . CASSILGDRGEGETQYF
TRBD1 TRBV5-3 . CARSFLRTGDDSQPQHF
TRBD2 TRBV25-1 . CASSDPAWTRGGGELFF
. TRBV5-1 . CASSLETEDKYGYTF
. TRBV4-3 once CAPKGQGHGYTF
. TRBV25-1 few CASSTTGLSYEQYF
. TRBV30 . CAGGPSYEQYF
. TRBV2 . CASSPRGRGGYTF
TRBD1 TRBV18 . CASSPGTGRDGDEKLFF
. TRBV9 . CASSTGGGSAEQYF
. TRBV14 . CASSTDRYSGYTF
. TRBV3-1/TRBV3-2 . CASSQDGVSPNYGYTF
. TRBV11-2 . CASSVFFTGQNTEAFF
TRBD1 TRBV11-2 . CASSSQPQGDHNYEQYF
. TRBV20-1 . CSARTAYEQYF
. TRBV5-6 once CASSFRTGTYEQYF
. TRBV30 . CAWSPWGAGEQYF
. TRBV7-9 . CASSLDIYGYTF
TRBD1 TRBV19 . CASSLSGTGYYEQYF
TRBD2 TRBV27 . CASSYTSGRYEQFF
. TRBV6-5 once CASSYSLQVLQPQHF
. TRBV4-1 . CASSQVKGSSYEQYF
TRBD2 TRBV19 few CASSAGLSGSYEQYF
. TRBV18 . CASSPPGHKSLNEQYF
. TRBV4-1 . CASSPKGRRNKTVTDTQYF
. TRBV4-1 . CASSQVPGASGNTIYF
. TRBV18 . CASSPPEGYSPLHF
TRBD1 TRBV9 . CASSGSIKVDRPNTEAFF
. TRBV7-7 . CASSGGLKETQYF
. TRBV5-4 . CASRFFKGVQSYEQYF
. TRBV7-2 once CASLVGGYNEQFF
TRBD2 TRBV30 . CAWSLGTSGYNEQFF
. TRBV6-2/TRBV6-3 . CASSYREPAGSPLHF
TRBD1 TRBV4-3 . CASSRATGGNTEAFF
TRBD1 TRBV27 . CASSRTGADTQYF
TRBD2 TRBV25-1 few CASSELSSGSYEQYF
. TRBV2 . CASSVLDSAGELFF
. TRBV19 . CASSMRGHEQFF